These T cell receptor beta chains were read from a single sample in a study of T cell responses to AZD1222 COVID-19 vaccine. The protocol was immunoSEQ multiplex PCR, while the TCRdb copy is restricted to in-frame clones and leaves out a portion. Of over 100,000 clones listed, roughly nine tenths were seen once; the top ten hold 2% to 2.5%. The sample was peripheral blood, taken on day 0 of AZD1222 vaccination. Every receptor here comes from an adult in good health. Each CDR3 is given with its conserved first and last residue. D genes are given only for firm matches. The size field is filled for only some rows; it gives once, few, many or a size class.

TGTGCCAGCAGTTTACTCGGGAGGGCCACCCACCATGAGCAGTTCTTC	CASSLLGRATHHEQFF	TRBD2	TRBV28	TRBJ2-1	-
TGCGCCAGCAGCTTGGAACAATTTATCGGGACGCAGTATTTT	CASSLEQFIGTQYF	-	TRBV5-1	TRBJ2-3	-
TGTGCCAGCAGCCCCTCCAGTAACTTCAATTCACCCCTCCACTTT	CASSPSSNFNSPLHF	-	TRBV7-9	TRBJ1-6	-
TGTGCCAGCAGCTTGAAGCGGGAAACCTCCTACAATGAGCAGTTCTTC	CASSLKRETSYNEQFF	TRBD2	TRBV5-4	TRBJ2-1	-
TGTGCCAGCAGCTTGCTAGCGGGGAGCACAGATACGCAGTATTTT	CASSLLAGSTDTQYF	TRBD2	TRBV7-2	TRBJ2-3	many
TGTGCCGCGACCGTTGGGGGAGGGTTTCTTTCCTACGAGCAGTACTTC	CAATVGGGFLSYEQYF	TRBD2	TRBV5-4	TRBJ2-7	-
TGTGCCACCAGTGATTTCACAGATACGCAGTATTTT	CATSDFTDTQYF	-	TRBV24-1	TRBJ2-3	-
TGTGCCATCAGTGGGAAAGCGGGAGGGCCTCAAACCGGGGAGCTGTTTTTT	CAISGKAGGPQTGELFF	TRBD2	TRBV10-3	TRBJ2-2	-
TGTGCCTGGAGTGTGACTAGCGGTTCCTACGAGCAGTACTTC	CAWSVTSGSYEQYF	TRBD2	TRBV30	TRBJ2-7	-
TGTGCCAGCCGAGCGGGGTTGGGGACCCAGTACTTC	CASRAGLGTQYF	TRBD2	TRBV28	TRBJ2-5	-